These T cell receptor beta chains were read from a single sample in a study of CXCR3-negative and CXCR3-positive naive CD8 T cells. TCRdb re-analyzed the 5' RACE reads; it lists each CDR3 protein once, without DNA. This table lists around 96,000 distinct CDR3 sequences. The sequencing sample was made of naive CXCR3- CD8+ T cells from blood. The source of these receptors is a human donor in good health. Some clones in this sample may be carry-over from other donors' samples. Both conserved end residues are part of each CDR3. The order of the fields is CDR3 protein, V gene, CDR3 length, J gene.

CDR3 protein: CSVVVAATNEKLFF; V gene: TRBV29-1; CDR3 length: 14; J gene: TRBJ1-4
CDR3 protein: CASSLDLGQGGYNEQFF; V gene: TRBV11-2; CDR3 length: 17; J gene: TRBJ2-1
CDR3 protein: CASGDGTSGSYEQYF; V gene: TRBV9; CDR3 length: 15; J gene: TRBJ2-7
CDR3 protein: CAISEAAGGPQETQYF; V gene: TRBV10-3; CDR3 length: 16; J gene: TRBJ2-5
CDR3 protein: CASSSGTYNEQFF; V gene: TRBV28; CDR3 length: 13; J gene: TRBJ2-1
CDR3 protein: CASSIISDFSYEQYF; V gene: TRBV28; CDR3 length: 15; J gene: TRBJ2-7
CDR3 protein: CASSPTGNNEQFF; V gene: TRBV4-2; CDR3 length: 13; J gene: TRBJ2-1
CDR3 protein: CASTLGQGGDTQYF; V gene: TRBV7-3; CDR3 length: 14; J gene: TRBJ2-3
CDR3 protein: CASSLVAGFTFSYNEQFF; V gene: TRBV27; CDR3 length: 18; J gene: TRBJ2-1
CDR3 protein: CASSVGRAPANVLTF; V gene: TRBV9; CDR3 length: 15; J gene: TRBJ2-6
CDR3 protein: CASSLGLAGSEQYF; V gene: TRBV7-6; CDR3 length: 14; J gene: TRBJ2-7
CDR3 protein: CSVQGSAKNIQYF; V gene: TRBV29-1; CDR3 length: 13; J gene: TRBJ2-4
CDR3 protein: CSAFPRGEYNSPLHF; V gene: TRBV20-1; CDR3 length: 15; J gene: TRBJ1-6
CDR3 protein: CASSLTGANEKLFF; V gene: TRBV28; CDR3 length: 14; J gene: TRBJ1-4
CDR3 protein: CASSYPRYEQYF; V gene: TRBV6-2/TRBV6-3; CDR3 length: 12; J gene: TRBJ2-7
CDR3 protein: CASSQDNGFADTQYF; V gene: TRBV4-1; CDR3 length: 15; J gene: TRBJ2-3
CDR3 protein: CSVGRANVGELFF; V gene: TRBV29-1; CDR3 length: 13; J gene: TRBJ2-2
CDR3 protein: CSARPRDRISEQYF; V gene: TRBV20-1; CDR3 length: 14; J gene: TRBJ2-7
CDR3 protein: CASSLLGGEQYF; V gene: TRBV7-3; CDR3 length: 12; J gene: TRBJ2-7
CDR3 protein: CASSFGDPNTEAFF; V gene: TRBV7-9; CDR3 length: 14; J gene: TRBJ1-1
CDR3 protein: CASSLDGGAELFF; V gene: TRBV7-6; CDR3 length: 13; J gene: TRBJ2-2
CDR3 protein: CAWNRDQPQHF; V gene: TRBV30; CDR3 length: 11; J gene: TRBJ1-5
CDR3 protein: CASSQGGTGTGEQFF; V gene: TRBV4-1; CDR3 length: 15; J gene: TRBJ2-1
CDR3 protein: CASSPAGGGLKETQYF; V gene: TRBV7-6; CDR3 length: 16; J gene: TRBJ2-5
CDR3 protein: CASRGGEKLFF; V gene: TRBV10-2; CDR3 length: 11; J gene: TRBJ1-4
CDR3 protein: CASSGGLAVTYEQFF; V gene: TRBV5-5; CDR3 length: 15; J gene: TRBJ2-1
CDR3 protein: CASSFGPRGSRYF; V gene: TRBV28; CDR3 length: 13; J gene: TRBJ2-5
CDR3 protein: CSVVILAGEQYF; V gene: TRBV29-1; CDR3 length: 12; J gene: TRBJ2-7
CDR3 protein: CASSLMGSIETGELFF; V gene: TRBV5-6; CDR3 length: 16; J gene: TRBJ2-2
CDR3 protein: CASSAGGEQFF; V gene: TRBV12-3/TRBV12-4; CDR3 length: 11; J gene: TRBJ2-1
CDR3 protein: CASSLWTGGNTEAFF; V gene: TRBV5-1; CDR3 length: 15; J gene: TRBJ1-1
CDR3 protein: CASSSGLAGRNQETQYF; V gene: TRBV12-3/TRBV12-4; CDR3 length: 17; J gene: TRBJ2-5